This T cell receptor beta chain was recorded in a study of cytomegalovirus exposure and HLA in healthy donors. Overall study: Across a few hundred genotyped donors, around 82% landed in the Caucasian-associated ancestry cluster. Study results and caveats: CMV serostatus alone was available as immune exposure information. Several top significant clusters appeared, in a later analysis, to be linked to common viral pathogens.

As for this clone: Its antigen is unidentified.

V lost 5 bases to trimming and J lost 7 bases, with 13 bases between them. CDR1 is SGDLS and CDR2 is YYNGEE in the germline V gene. The CDR3 spans 14 residues. Vbeta (60) and Jbeta (13) primers were used in the PCR. Only in-frame clones appear in the TCRdb table, and some are missing; sequencing was by immunoSEQ multiplex PCR. The sample holds approximately 120,000 clones; 74% are singletons and the top ten take 3.5% to 5%. The source is a woman in her forties or fifties in good health and CMV-seropositive. This chain uses TRBV9 with TRBJ1-6; no clear D gene. The sequencing sample was made of PBMCs. The CDR3, as DNA: TGTGCCAGCAGTCGACAAGCCTGGAATTCACCCCTCCACTTT. This translates into CASSRQAWNSPLHF.